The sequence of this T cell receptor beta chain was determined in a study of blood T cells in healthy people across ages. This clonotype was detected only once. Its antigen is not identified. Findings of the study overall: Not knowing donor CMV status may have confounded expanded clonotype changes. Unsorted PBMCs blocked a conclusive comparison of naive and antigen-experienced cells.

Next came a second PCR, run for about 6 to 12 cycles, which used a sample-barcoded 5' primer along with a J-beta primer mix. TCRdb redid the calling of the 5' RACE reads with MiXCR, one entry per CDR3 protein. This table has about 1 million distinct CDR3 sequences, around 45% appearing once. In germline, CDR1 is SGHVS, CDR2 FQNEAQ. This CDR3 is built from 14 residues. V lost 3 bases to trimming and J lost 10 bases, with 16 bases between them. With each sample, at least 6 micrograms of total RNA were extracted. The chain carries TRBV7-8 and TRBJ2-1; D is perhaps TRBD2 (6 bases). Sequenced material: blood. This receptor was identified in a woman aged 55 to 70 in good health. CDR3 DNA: TGTGCCAGCAGCTTTAGCGGCACCTCCTACGAGCAGTTCTTC. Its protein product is CASSFSGTSYEQFF.